Included here is one T cell receptor beta chain sequence, with context. This clone was seen many times. Its target antigen remains unknown. It has no much larger one-base neighbor in the sample; base qualities were not kept. The CDR3 spans 13 residues, from the cysteine through the phenylalanine. Left in the record is the CDR3 DNA by itself, 39 bases read in frame from the first base. Per the germline V gene, MGHDK is the CDR1 and SYGVNS is the CDR2. The trim is 7 bases for V and 5 bases for J, with a gap of 14 bases between the germline ends. Using the deep immunoSEQ assay, multiplex PCR amplified TCR CDR3 regions from genomic DNA. Extracted genomic DNA from each cell subset was spread evenly across all wells of several immunoSEQ 96-well plates, with each plate serving as a replicate. Each replicate PCR for sorted subsets received 150 to 250 ng genomic DNA, equal to roughly 33,000 T cell genomes. The purified libraries were quantified using a Qubit 3.0 fluorometer, sized with a Bioanalyzer 2100, and then quantified again using the KAPA Library Quantification kit. Every immunoSEQ 96-well plate was sequenced on a separate single-read 150-cycle Illumina NextSeq 550 flow cell. On the authors' methods: Because the immunoSEQ output included only junctional sequences and no quality scores, the filtering could not be the same as the filtering used for full-length reads. Sequences were annotated with PyIR, a Python wrapper for IgBLAST v1.9, and V/J genes and CDR3 were assigned using IMGT germline references. Reads were removed for weak V/J assignments (E-value above 1e-6), missing CDR3, stop codons, out-of-frame junctions, or ambiguous translated residues. A V3J clonotype was defined by an identical inferred V gene, J gene, and CDR3 amino acid sequence. To compute the percentage overlap between repertoires, the number of shared unique clonotypes was divided by the size of the smaller repertoire. RTK rarefaction, the Chao1 estimator, and Recon v2.1 estimates of unobserved clonotypes were used to assess repertoire richness. For all TCRbeta clonotypes obtained by the gDNA method from a few donors, generation probabilities were computed with OLGA. Sourced from immuneACCESS, this table was stored by TCRdb with only in-frame sequences that have V and J called. A share of the clones is absent; for the studies checked, an unresolved V gene accounts for under half, and the remainder has no known explanation. Clonal size and the V and J genes are those of that table, whereas D and trimming came from the DNA. Within this sample are approximately 95,000 clones, with roughly two thirds of them counted one time only. The top ten clones comprise more than 40% of the sample.

The donors were healthy, HIV-negative adults with no recently reported acute infections or vaccinations. All donors were Caucasian adults living in Nashville, Tennessee, USA. CD8 memory samples consisted of magnetically selected CD45RO+ cells combined with CCR7-negative CD45RA+ effector memory (TemRA) cells. Blood was collected by leukapheresis, and PBMCs were isolated by Ficoll-Histopaque density gradient centrifugation and then cryopreserved in liquid nitrogen vapor phase. Analytical flow cytometry was used to check the purity and quantity of each magnetically sorted T cell population. Genomic DNA was isolated from every sorted fraction and measured by UV absorbance on a Nanodrop 2000c. This specimen comes from a study of shared clonotypes between healthy human individuals (dated by TCRdb to about 2020). Background on the whole study: The cohort included three men and a couple of women between 18 and 49 years of age. Per donor, three plates each were used for CD4 naive and CD4 memory, two for CD8 naive, and one for CD8 memory. The study deeply sequenced blood TCR repertoires of several healthy adults to estimate repertoire size and the extent of clonotype sharing between individuals. To increase sequencing depth and limit assay-specific biases, different laboratories used diverse techniques to prepare libraries and sequence TCR repertoires. Leukapheresis yielded between about 0.94 and 10 billion PBMCs per donor.

Points the paper makes about the study in general: Naive subsets generally had larger estimated clonotype richness than memory subsets did. Sharing across several donors was observed for 5% to 6.5% of naive CD4, over 3% of naive CD8, about 2.5% of memory CD4, and roughly 0.4% of memory CD8 clonotypes. Only blood was sampled, and tissue TCR repertoires likely differ from those in blood. Even with the large sequencing depth, rarefaction of the sorted-subset datasets indicated that sequencing was incomplete. Pairwise subsampling indicated that sequencing depth was expected to affect the degree of clonotype sharing among donors. The genetic and exposure-history diversity represented was limited by the small number of donors. Higher generation probabilities were observed for clonotypes shared by all four sorted-subset donors than for non-shared clonotypes.

In this chain, TRBV25-1 is recombined with TRBJ2-5; the D gene is possibly TRBD2, with 5 bases matching. The receptor was derived from a man aged 30 to 39 in good health. The source material was memory CD8+ T cells sorted from blood. Sample cell subset or site, as interpreted from the label and publication: CD45RO+ cells pooled with CCR7-negative TemRA cells. The CDR3 here reads CASTSAGTETQYF. The DNA sequence is TGTGCCAGCACCTCCGCGGGTACGGAGACCCAGTACTTC.